This T cell receptor (beta chain) was retrieved from a study of blood T cell repertoires in COVID-19. Germline assignment: CDR1 MNHEY and CDR2 SVGEGT. The length of the CDR3 is 15 residues. V was pared by 2 bases and J by 1 base, with 11 bases between. Sequencing was performed with immunoSEQ multiplex PCR; in TCRdb, only in-frame clones are kept and a portion is missing. The table includes tens of thousands of clones, roughly 84% detected once. The sample comprised peripheral blood. The receptor's source is a human donor with active COVID-19. The donor label of this sample is uncertain. The rearrangement uses TRBV6-2 or TRBV6-3 and TRBJ2-5; D may be TRBD1 (6 bases). The chain's CDR3 is CASSYLDRLQETQYF. The CDR3 DNA reads TGTGCCAGCAGTTACCTCGACAGGCTCCAAGAGACCCAGTACTTC.